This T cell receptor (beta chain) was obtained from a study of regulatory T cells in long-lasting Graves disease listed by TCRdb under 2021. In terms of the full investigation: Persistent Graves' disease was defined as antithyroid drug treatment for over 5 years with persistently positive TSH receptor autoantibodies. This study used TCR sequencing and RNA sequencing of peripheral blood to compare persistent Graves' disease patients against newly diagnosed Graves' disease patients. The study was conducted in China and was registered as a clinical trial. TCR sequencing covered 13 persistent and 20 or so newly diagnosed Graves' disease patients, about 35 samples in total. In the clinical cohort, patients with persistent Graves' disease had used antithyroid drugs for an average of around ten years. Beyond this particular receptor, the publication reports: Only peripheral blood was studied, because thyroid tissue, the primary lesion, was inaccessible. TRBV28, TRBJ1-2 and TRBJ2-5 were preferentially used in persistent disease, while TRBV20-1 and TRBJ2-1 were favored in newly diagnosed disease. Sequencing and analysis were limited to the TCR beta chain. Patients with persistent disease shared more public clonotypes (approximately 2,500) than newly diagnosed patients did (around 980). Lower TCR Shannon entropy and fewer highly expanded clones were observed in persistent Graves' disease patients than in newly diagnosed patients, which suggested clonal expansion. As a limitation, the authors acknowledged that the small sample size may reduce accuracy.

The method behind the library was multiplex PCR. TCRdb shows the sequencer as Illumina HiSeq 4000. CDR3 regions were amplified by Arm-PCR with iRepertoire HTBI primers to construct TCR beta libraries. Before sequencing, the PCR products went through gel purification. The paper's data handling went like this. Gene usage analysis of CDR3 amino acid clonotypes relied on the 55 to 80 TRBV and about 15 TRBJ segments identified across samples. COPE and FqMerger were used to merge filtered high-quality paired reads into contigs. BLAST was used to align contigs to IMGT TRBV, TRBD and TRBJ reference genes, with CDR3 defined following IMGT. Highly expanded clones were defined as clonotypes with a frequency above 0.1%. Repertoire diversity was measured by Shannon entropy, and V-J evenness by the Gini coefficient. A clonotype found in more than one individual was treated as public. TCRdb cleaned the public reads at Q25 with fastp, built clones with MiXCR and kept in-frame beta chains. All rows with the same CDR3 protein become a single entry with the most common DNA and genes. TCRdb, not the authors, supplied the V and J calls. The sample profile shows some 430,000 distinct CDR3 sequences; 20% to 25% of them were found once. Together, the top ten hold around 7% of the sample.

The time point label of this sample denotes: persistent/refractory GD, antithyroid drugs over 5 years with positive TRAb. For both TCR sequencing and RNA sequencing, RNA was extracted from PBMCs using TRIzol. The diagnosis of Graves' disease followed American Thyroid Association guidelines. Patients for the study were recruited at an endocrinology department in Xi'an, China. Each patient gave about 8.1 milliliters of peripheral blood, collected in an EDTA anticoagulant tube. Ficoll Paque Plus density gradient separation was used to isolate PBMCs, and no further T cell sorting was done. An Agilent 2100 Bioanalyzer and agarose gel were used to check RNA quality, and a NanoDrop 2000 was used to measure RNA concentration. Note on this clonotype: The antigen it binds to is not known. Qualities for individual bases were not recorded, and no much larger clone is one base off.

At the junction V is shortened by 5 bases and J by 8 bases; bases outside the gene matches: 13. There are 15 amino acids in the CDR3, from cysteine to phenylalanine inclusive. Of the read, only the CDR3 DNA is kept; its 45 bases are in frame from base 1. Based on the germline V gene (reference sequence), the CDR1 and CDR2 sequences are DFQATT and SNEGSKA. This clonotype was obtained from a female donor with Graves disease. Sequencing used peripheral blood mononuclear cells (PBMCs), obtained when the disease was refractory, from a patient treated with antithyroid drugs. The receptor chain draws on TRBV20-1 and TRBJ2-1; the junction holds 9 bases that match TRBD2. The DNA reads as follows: TGCAGTGCTGTCGGGGTAGCGGGAGCCCATCATGAGCAGTTCTTC. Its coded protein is CSAVGVAGAHHEQFF.